Reported below is one TCR beta chain. These data are taken from a study of shared T cell receptors in the human thymus. Germline V gives CDR1 SGHDT, CDR2 YYEEEE. V was cut by 0 bases and J by 2 bases, with 14 bases left in between. The length of the CDR3 is 16 residues. TCRdb's copy holds only in-frame clones and misses some; the assay was immunoSEQ multiplex PCR. The table lists roughly 700,000 clones, around 89% of them singletons. These same records also appear under a second study, on human thymus T cells. That paper adds: Thymus tissue was removed during corrective cardiac surgery. Across thymic and blood repertoires, the usage of V and J genes appeared to be biased. Thymic repertoires from unrelated individuals overlapped highly, related research reported.

The receptor was derived from a boy younger than two with a congenital heart defect. The rearrangement joins TRBV5-6 to TRBJ1-1, with D possibly TRBD1 on 5 matching bases. Source material: thymocytes. In DNA, the CDR3 is TGTGCCAGCAGCTTGGAGGGTGGGGACTCAAACACTGAAGCTTTCTTT. This encodes CASSLEGGDSNTEAFF.